The entry that follows covers one TCR beta chain sequence. No antigen is known for it. This sample was included in a study of response to subunit inactivated influenza vaccine. General study findings and limits: The study's authors posited that every seasonal influenza vaccination enlists few new T cells.

This CDR3 has 16 amino acids. V was shortened by 3 bases and J by 0 bases, with 11 bases between the two germline ends. CDR1 is KGHDR, CDR2 SFDVKD, per germline. TCRdb re-derived calls from the RT-PCR reads in MiXCR, one entry per CDR3 protein. This sample has 530,000 or so distinct CDR3 sequences, with 11% to 15% found just once. This chain connects TRBV24-1 to TRBJ1-5, with D possibly being TRBD1 (5 bases). Source: PBMCs from blood, taken 11 to 12 days after vaccination. The clonotype comes from a man aged 50 to 60 who received an inactivated influenza vaccine. The CDR3 protein is CATSDRGGYSNQPQHF. In nucleotides, the CDR3 is TGTGCCACCAGTGATAGGGGAGGATATAGCAATCAGCCCCAGCATTTT.